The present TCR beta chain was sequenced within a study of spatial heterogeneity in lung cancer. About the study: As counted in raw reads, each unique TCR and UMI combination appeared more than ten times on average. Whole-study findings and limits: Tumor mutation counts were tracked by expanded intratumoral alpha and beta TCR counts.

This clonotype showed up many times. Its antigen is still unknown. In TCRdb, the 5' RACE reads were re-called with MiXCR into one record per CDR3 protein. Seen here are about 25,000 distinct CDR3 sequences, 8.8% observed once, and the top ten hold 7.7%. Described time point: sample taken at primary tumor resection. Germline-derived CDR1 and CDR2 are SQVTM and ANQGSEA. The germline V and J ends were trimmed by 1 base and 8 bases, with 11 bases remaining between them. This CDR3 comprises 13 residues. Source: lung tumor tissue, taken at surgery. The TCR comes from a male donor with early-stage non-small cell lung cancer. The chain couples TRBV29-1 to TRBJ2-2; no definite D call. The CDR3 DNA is TGCAGCGTTGAAGCTCAGGTCGGAGGGGAGCTGTTTTTT. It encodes CSVEAQVGGELFF.